The rows below give T cell receptor beta chains drawn from one sample of a study of chronic HIV infection and antiretroviral therapy. TCRdb used MiXCR to reprocess the 5' RACE reads, holding one entry per CDR3 protein. The table has about 38,000 distinct CDR3 sequences, 7% to 10% seen once. Sequencing was done on a sample of peripheral blood. These receptors were obtained from an adult who had HIV and had not received antiretroviral therapy, or was an uninfected healthy control (not recorded which). Each CDR3 is given with its conserved first and last residue.

CDR3 protein: CASSAFGYEQYF; J gene: TRBJ2-7; V gene: TRBV10-2
CDR3 protein: CASTEAGGPNEQFF; J gene: TRBJ2-1; V gene: TRBV2
CDR3 protein: CASSLETETQPQHF; J gene: TRBJ1-5; V gene: TRBV7-9
CDR3 protein: CASSQDRGQQETQYF; J gene: TRBJ2-5; V gene: TRBV4-1
CDR3 protein: CASSLMVAKTWGQPQHF; J gene: TRBJ1-5; V gene: TRBV28
CDR3 protein: CASSFRAPSEKLFF; J gene: TRBJ1-4; V gene: TRBV28
CDR3 protein: CASRTRTDPSEAFF; J gene: TRBJ1-1; V gene: TRBV28
CDR3 protein: CASGLSPTEAFF; J gene: TRBJ1-1; V gene: TRBV12-5
CDR3 protein: CSVDTRGPPDTQYF; J gene: TRBJ2-3; V gene: TRBV29-1
CDR3 protein: CASSQEPGQGYTEAFF; J gene: TRBJ1-1; V gene: TRBV4-1
CDR3 protein: CSAKGQGAYGYTF; J gene: TRBJ1-2; V gene: TRBV20-1
CDR3 protein: CAVGWGPEAFF; J gene: TRBJ1-1; V gene: TRBV10-3
CDR3 protein: CASSLPGTGAYEQYF; J gene: TRBJ2-7; V gene: TRBV28
CDR3 protein: CASSGGQAHEQFF; J gene: TRBJ2-1; V gene: TRBV2
CDR3 protein: CASYRGSSYNEQFF; J gene: TRBJ2-1; V gene: TRBV27
CDR3 protein: CATGREGASETFF; J gene: TRBJ1-1; V gene: TRBV2
CDR3 protein: CSVAGGTKNIQYF; J gene: TRBJ2-4; V gene: TRBV29-1
CDR3 protein: CASSSPGEGYTF; J gene: TRBJ1-2; V gene: TRBV28
CDR3 protein: CASSLDSVQETQYF; J gene: TRBJ2-5; V gene: TRBV7-9
CDR3 protein: CASSKNDADQETQYF; J gene: TRBJ2-5; V gene: TRBV28
CDR3 protein: CASSQGTGGKAFF; J gene: TRBJ1-1; V gene: TRBV27
CDR3 protein: CASSDRAGQETQYF; J gene: TRBJ2-5; V gene: TRBV28
CDR3 protein: CASSGAYNEQFF; J gene: TRBJ2-1; V gene: TRBV10-1
CDR3 protein: CSAPTGQRGAFF; J gene: TRBJ1-1; V gene: TRBV20-1
CDR3 protein: CASSLSGMNTEAFF; J gene: TRBJ1-1; V gene: TRBV28
CDR3 protein: CASSLRIGFGTGELFF; J gene: TRBJ2-2; V gene: TRBV28
CDR3 protein: CASSLGASTDTQYF; J gene: TRBJ2-3; V gene: TRBV7-8
CDR3 protein: CSVEDTGQSNEKLFF; J gene: TRBJ1-4; V gene: TRBV29-1
CDR3 protein: CSARDMTGGPHEQYF; J gene: TRBJ2-7; V gene: TRBV20-1
CDR3 protein: CASSQDLGSYEQYF; J gene: TRBJ2-7; V gene: TRBV4-2
CDR3 protein: CSVEVWDTNEQFF; J gene: TRBJ2-1; V gene: TRBV29-1
CDR3 protein: CASSSPEQLAGNFEQYF; J gene: TRBJ2-7; V gene: TRBV28
CDR3 protein: CASSYDPSYETQYF; J gene: TRBJ2-5; V gene: TRBV6-2/TRBV6-3
CDR3 protein: CASSQDDLRDEQFF; J gene: TRBJ2-1; V gene: TRBV3-1
CDR3 protein: CSVDEGADQPQHF; J gene: TRBJ1-5; V gene: TRBV29-1
CDR3 protein: CASSPPAGSLYEQYF; J gene: TRBJ2-7; V gene: TRBV27
CDR3 protein: CASSVGVDVSYEQYF; J gene: TRBJ2-7; V gene: TRBV9
CDR3 protein: CASRGRVGNEQFF; J gene: TRBJ2-1; V gene: TRBV5-1
CDR3 protein: CASSPPLTGEDTQYF; J gene: TRBJ2-5; V gene: TRBV18
CDR3 protein: CASSYYGGNYGYTF; J gene: TRBJ1-2; V gene: TRBV6-2/TRBV6-3